Listed below are T cell receptor beta chains from one sample, sequenced in a study of blood T cells in healthy people across ages. TCRdb passed the 5' RACE reads through MiXCR, listing each CDR3 protein once. The sample shows about 1.5 million distinct CDR3 sequences, roughly 45% of them seen only once. Sequenced sample: blood. The receptors come from a woman between 18 and 30 years old in good health. Each CDR3 is given with its conserved first and last residue. A D gene is named only where the DNA matches it firmly. Expanded clones get a size class; other rows say once, few or many, or leave the size out.

v_call	j_call	clone_size	d_call	cdr3_nt	cdr3_aa
TRBV20-1	TRBJ1-5	many	TRBD1	TGCAGTGCTAGGGGGACAGAGAATCAGCCCCAGCATTTT	CSARGTENQPQHF
TRBV4-1	TRBJ1-1	-	-	TGCGCCAGCAGCCCTCGGGGGTCTGAAGCTTTCTTT	CASSPRGSEAFF
TRBV5-5	TRBJ1-1	-	TRBD1	TGTGCCGGCAGCCAGCGACAGGGGCCGAACACTGAAGCTTTCTTT	CAGSQRQGPNTEAFF
TRBV7-9	TRBJ2-5	once	-	TGTGCCAGCGCCCAACTAGCTTTGGGAGACAATGAGCAGTACTTC	CASAQLALGDNEQYF
TRBV7-9	TRBJ2-5	-	-	TGTGCCAGCAGCTTAGTGGGGGAGGCCCAAGAGACCCAGTACTTC	CASSLVGEAQETQYF
TRBV6-2/TRBV6-3	TRBJ1-3	-	TRBD1	TGTGCCAGCAGCAGCGGGACAGTCTCTGGAAACACCATATATTTT	CASSSGTVSGNTIYF
TRBV2	TRBJ1-5	-	-	TGTGCCAGCAGTGATCTTGGGCCCCCGGCCGTCCAGCCCCAGCATTTT	CASSDLGPPAVQPQHF
TRBV2	TRBJ2-5	-	-	TGTGCCAGCAGTGACGGAACGGGAGATCGACAAGAGACCCAGTACTTC	CASSDGTGDRQETQYF
TRBV15	TRBJ2-7	-	-	TGTGCCACCAGCAGAGCTTTGGCAGGCACCTACGAGCAGTACTTC	CATSRALAGTYEQYF
TRBV7-2	TRBJ2-7	-	-	TGTGCCAGCAGCTTAGGGTTTAGCAGCCTCTACAATGAGCAGTACTTC	CASSLGFSSLYNEQYF
TRBV20-1	TRBJ1-2	-	TRBD1	TGCAGTGCTACTCCACGGACAGGGCCATTGGGAGGCTACACCTTC	CSATPRTGPLGGYTF
TRBV6-2/TRBV6-3	TRBJ1-6	-	TRBD1	TGTGCCAGCAGGACCCCGGGACAGGGGACCGATTCACCCCTCCACTTT	CASRTPGQGTDSPLHF
TRBV6-6	TRBJ2-3	-	TRBD2	TGTGCCAGCATCCCCCGCGCCGGGACTAGCGGGCCCCATACGCAGTATTTT	CASIPRAGTSGPHTQYF
TRBV20-1	TRBJ2-7	-	TRBD1	TGCAGTGCTATTGGAACAGGGGGTGGGGTATCCTACGAGCAGTACTTC	CSAIGTGGGVSYEQYF
TRBV18	TRBJ1-1	-	-	TGTGCCAGCTCACGGGAACAGGGCGCGGACACTGAAGCTTTCTTT	CASSREQGADTEAFF
TRBV4-1	TRBJ2-5	-	TRBD1	TGCGCCAGCAGCCAAGCAGGACAGGGCAAAGATGAGCAGTACTTC	CASSQAGQGKDEQYF
TRBV2	TRBJ2-1	once	TRBD2	TGTGCCAGCAGTGAAGATGCGGGAGGGCCTTCGCGGCAGTTCTTC	CASSEDAGGPSRQFF
TRBV2	TRBJ2-1	few	-	TGTGCCAGCACCTCCCGGGCAGGGGAGTACAATGAGCAGTTCTTC	CASTSRAGEYNEQFF
TRBV28	TRBJ2-7	few	TRBD1	TGTGCCAGCAGAGAGACCGGGACAGCCTCGGGATTCGAGCAGTACTTC	CASRETGTASGFEQYF
TRBV25-1	TRBJ1-2	-	-	TGTGCCAGCAGGGATCAGGGGACTAACTATGGCTACACCTTC	CASRDQGTNYGYTF
TRBV7-3	TRBJ1-2	few	-	TGTGCCAGCAGCCCTGGAGGGGAGGGCTATGGCTACACCTTC	CASSPGGEGYGYTF
TRBV12-5	TRBJ2-7	-	-	TGTGCTAGTGCCCCGGGGCGAGCGGTCTCCTACGAGCAGTACTTC	CASAPGRAVSYEQYF
TRBV10-3	TRBJ2-1	many	-	TGTGCCATCAGTGAGGCGAGCTACAATGAGCAGTTCTTC	CAISEASYNEQFF
TRBV2	TRBJ2-2	once	-	TGTGCCAGCAGTGAATCCAGGGCGAACACCGGGGAGCTGTTTTTT	CASSESRANTGELFF
TRBV5-1	TRBJ2-1	few	-	TGCGCCAGCAGCCAACCCGGGACCTTATACAATGAGCAGTTCTTC	CASSQPGTLYNEQFF
TRBV29-1	TRBJ2-1	-	TRBD2	TGCAGCGTTGAAAGGCGACTAGCTGAGAATGAGCAGTTCTTC	CSVERRLAENEQFF
TRBV5-1	TRBJ1-1	-	-	TGCGCCAGCAGGAAGGACACTGAAGCTTTCTTT	CASRKDTEAFF
TRBV19	TRBJ1-5	-	-	TGTGCCAGTAGAAGGACAGTTAGCAATCAGCCCCAGCATTTT	CASRRTVSNQPQHF
TRBV3-1	TRBJ2-3	-	-	TGTGCCAGCAGCCCCGGAGCCGGGGCCACAGATACGCAGTATTTT	CASSPGAGATDTQYF
TRBV18	TRBJ2-7	-	-	TGTGCCAGCTCACCACCGGAAATACGGTGGACCTACGAGCAGTACTTC	CASSPPEIRWTYEQYF
TRBV27	TRBJ2-1	few	-	TGTGCCAGCAGTGCCTCCAGGGGAAGCTCCTACAATGAGCAGTTCTTC	CASSASRGSSYNEQFF
TRBV5-1	TRBJ2-5	-	-	TGCGCCAGCAGCTTGGGCGGGGTAACATACAATGAGCAGTACTTC	CASSLGGVTYNEQYF
TRBV5-1	TRBJ2-5	-	TRBD2	TGCGCCAGCAGCTTCGGTAGCGGGGGGCGGCAAGAGACCCAGTACTTC	CASSFGSGGRQETQYF
TRBV10-3	TRBJ2-3	-	TRBD1	TGTGCCACTGGGGGACAGGGGGAAACAGATACGCAGTATTTT	CATGGQGETDTQYF
TRBV2	TRBJ1-1	-	-	TGTGCCAGCAGTGTAGAGGCAACCTTGAACACTGAAGCTTTCTTT	CASSVEATLNTEAFF